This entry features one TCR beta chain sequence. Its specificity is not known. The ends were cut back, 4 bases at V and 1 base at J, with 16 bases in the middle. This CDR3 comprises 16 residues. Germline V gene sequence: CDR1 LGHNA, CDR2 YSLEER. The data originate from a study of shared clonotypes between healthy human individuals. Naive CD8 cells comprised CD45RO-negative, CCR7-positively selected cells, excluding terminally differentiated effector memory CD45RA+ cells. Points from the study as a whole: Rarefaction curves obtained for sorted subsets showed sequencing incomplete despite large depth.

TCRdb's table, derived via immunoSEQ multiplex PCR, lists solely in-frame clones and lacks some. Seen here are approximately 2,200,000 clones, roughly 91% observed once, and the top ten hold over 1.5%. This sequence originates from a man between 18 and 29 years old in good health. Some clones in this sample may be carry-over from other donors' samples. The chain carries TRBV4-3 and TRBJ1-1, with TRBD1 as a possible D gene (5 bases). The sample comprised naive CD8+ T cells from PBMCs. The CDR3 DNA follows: TGCGCCAGCAGCCGAAAATGGGGGGGAGCGAACACTGAAGCTTTCTTT. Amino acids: CASSRKWGGANTEAFF.